The T cell receptor beta chain under discussion was sequenced for a study of blood T cell repertoires in COVID-19. This clone was counted ten times or more. Libraries were prepared by immunoSEQ multiplex PCR; TCRdb keeps only in-frame clonotypes and omits some of them. This table holds 200,000 to 300,000 clones, roughly 82% found once. CDR1 and CDR2 (germline): GTSNPN, SVGIG (reference sequence). The CDR3 has 13 amino acids. V was pared by 4 bases and J by 11 bases, with 20 bases between. The sequencing sample was made of peripheral blood. The clonotype comes from a man between 35 and 55 years old who had recovered from COVID-19. The J gene is TRBJ1-1, the V gene TRBV30, with a tentative D call TRBD1 (5 bases). The CDR3 coding sequence is TGTGCCTGGAAGGGGAATTTAGAACAGTCGGCTTTCTTT. Translation gives CAWKGNLEQSAFF.